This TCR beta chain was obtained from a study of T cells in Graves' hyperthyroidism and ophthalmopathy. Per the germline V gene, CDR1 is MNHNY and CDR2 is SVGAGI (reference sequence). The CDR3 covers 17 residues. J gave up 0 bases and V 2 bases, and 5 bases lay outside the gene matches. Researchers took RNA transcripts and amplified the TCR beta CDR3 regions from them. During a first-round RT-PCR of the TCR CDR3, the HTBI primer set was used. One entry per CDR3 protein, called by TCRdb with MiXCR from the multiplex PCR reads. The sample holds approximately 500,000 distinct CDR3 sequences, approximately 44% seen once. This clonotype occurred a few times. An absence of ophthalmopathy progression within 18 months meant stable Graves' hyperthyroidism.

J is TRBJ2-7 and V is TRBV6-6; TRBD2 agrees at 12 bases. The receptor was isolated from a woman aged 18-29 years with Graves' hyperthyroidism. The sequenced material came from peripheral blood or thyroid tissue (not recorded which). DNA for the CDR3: TGTGCCAGCAGTTACCTCGGACTAGCGGGGAGCTCCTACGAGCAGTACTTC. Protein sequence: CASSYLGLAGSSYEQYF.